A single sample is the source of the 27 T cell receptor beta chains below, sequenced in a study of T cell repertoires in cytomegalovirus infection. These receptors lack a known antigen. TCRdb reprocessed the reads via MiXCR and lists one record per CDR3 protein. The profile shows about 740,000 distinct CDR3 sequences, 33% of them singletons. This specimen consisted of cultured PBMCs, obtained from culture after CMV antigen stimulation. These receptors all come from a human donor in good health (CMV status not recorded). Some clones in this sample may be carry-over from other donors' samples.

V gene TRBV7-2 combines with J gene TRBJ2-7; D gene uncertain. The CDR3 is 12 amino acids. V lost 4 bases to trimming and J lost 5 bases, with 9 bases between them. Per germline, CDR1 SGHTA and CDR2 FQGNSA. The CDR3 sequence: CASSWTRDEQYF. CDR3 nucleotide sequence: TGTGCCAGCAGCTGGACCCGGGACGAGCAGTACTTC.

This clonotype appeared a few times. The chain links TRBV7-8 to TRBJ1-1; D remains unclear. CDR1 SGHVS and CDR2 FQNEAQ come from the germline V gene. V lost 1 base, J lost 4 bases, and 10 bases lay in between. The CDR3 has 14 amino acids. CDR3: CASSLDGGPTEAFF. The CDR3 nucleotides read TGTGCCAGCAGCTTAGACGGAGGGCCCACTGAAGCTTTCTTT.

The J gene is TRBJ2-7, the V gene TRBV10-3, with 8 bases aligning to TRBD1. V shed 6 bases, J shed 3 bases, and the junction held 7 bases outside the gene matches. The germline V gene has CDR1 ENHRY and CDR2 SYGVKD. CDR3 length: 14 amino acids. The CDR3 DNA reads as TGTGCCATCAGGACAGGGGCTCTAAGCTACGAGCAGTACTTC. This sequence encodes CAIRTGALSYEQYF.

A few counts support this clonotype. This CDR3 is CASSSSIGEGDQPQHF. The CDR3 nucleotides read TGTGCCAGCAGCTCATCTATAGGGGAAGGGGATCAGCCCCAGCATTTT. This chain connects TRBV12-3 or TRBV12-4 to TRBJ1-5; tentative D call: TRBD1 (5 bases). V lost 6 bases and J 5 bases, leaving 20 bases between the germline ends. The length of the CDR3 is 16 residues.

This chain connects TRBV2 to TRBJ2-5; D call uncertain. Germline V gene lookup returns CDR1 SNHLY and CDR2 FYNNEI. This CDR3 spans 13 amino acids. The germline V and J ends were trimmed by 9 bases and 4 bases, with 15 bases remaining between them. This chain's CDR3 is CASCGPSGETQYF. The CDR3 bases are TGTGCCAGTTGCGGACCCTCCGGAGAGACCCAGTACTTC.

This clonotype showed up many times. The chain recombines TRBV7-2 with TRBJ1-4; D ambiguous. The V end lost 4 bases, the J end lost 8 bases, and 11 bases lay between the germline ends. The germline V gene encodes CDR1 SGHTA and CDR2 FQGNSA. This CDR3 is built from 13 residues. The CDR3 nucleotides read TGTGCCAGCAGCTGGGCGGGGAAGGAAAAACTGTTTTTT. Translated, it gives CASSWAGKEKLFF.

V and J are TRBV15 and TRBJ2-5; weak D call: TRBD2 (5 bases). The V gene's germline CDR1 is LNHNV and CDR2 YYDKDF (reference sequence). The germline V and J ends were trimmed by 6 bases and 1 base, with 18 bases remaining between them. The CDR3 sequence is 16 residues long. The DNA of the CDR3 is TGTGCCACCAGTCAAGAGAAAGGTCGGGGCCAAGAGACCCAGTACTTC. This codes for CATSQEKGRGQETQYF.

The chain recombines TRBV28 with TRBJ2-1; 10 nucleotides line up with TRBD2. The germline V gene encodes CDR1 MDHEN and CDR2 SYDVKM. J gave up 5 bases and V 10 bases, and 8 bases lay outside the gene matches. This CDR3 comprises 14 residues. The CDR3 region is CATHLAGVNNEQFF. The CDR3 nucleotides are TGTGCCACCCATCTAGCGGGGGTAAACAATGAGCAGTTCTTC. Looking up the rest from reference TRBV28 and TRBJ2-1 gives the full variable domain: DVKVTQSSRYLVKRTGEKVFLECVQDMDHENMFWYRQDPGLGLRLIYFSYDVKMKEKGDIPEGYSVSREKKERFSLILESASTNQTSMYLCATHLAGVNNEQFFGPGTRLTVL.

CDR3 in DNA: TGCAGTGCTAGAGTACAGGGGATTATGTATGGCTACACCTTC. This translates into CSARVQGIMYGYTF. This chain uses TRBV20-1 with TRBJ1-2; 7 positions match TRBD1. The V gene's germline CDR1 is DFQATT and CDR2 SNEGSKA (reference sequence). V gave up 1 base and J gave up 5 bases; unmatched junction bases: 7. CDR3 size: 14 residues.

The chain joins TRBV7-2 to TRBJ2-6; TRBD2 is a possible D gene (7 bases). Germline V CDR1 and CDR2: SGHTA, FQGNSA. The CDR3 spans 18 residues. The V and J ends lost 0 bases and 0 bases respectively, with 12 bases between them. The CDR3 sequence is CASSLARGQDSGANVLTF. CDR3 nucleotide sequence: TGTGCCAGCAGCTTAGCGCGGGGGCAGGACTCTGGGGCCAACGTCCTGACTTTC.

J is TRBJ2-1 and V is TRBV7-9, with a weak D call TRBD2 (6 bases). This CDR3 has 17 residues. Trimming stripped 3 bases from V and 2 bases from J, with 17 bases between. The germline V gene has CDR1 SEHNR and CDR2 FQNEAQ (reference sequence). The CDR3 protein is CASSLGLGGFPYNEQFF. In nucleotides, the CDR3 is TGTGCCAGCAGCTTGGGGCTCGGGGGTTTCCCCTACAATGAGCAGTTCTTC.

This clonotype was observed a handful of times. The chain uses TRBV6-1 and TRBJ2-5, with D possibly being TRBD2 (5 bases). CDR3 length: 12 residues. Trimming left V 11 bases short and J 5 bases short, with 15 bases between. The germline V gene has CDR1 MNHNS and CDR2 SASEGT. CDR3 sequence reads: CAGCKVAETQYF. In DNA, the CDR3 is TGTGCCGGCTGTAAGGTAGCGGAGACCCAGTACTTC.

The rearrangement uses TRBV19 and TRBJ1-1, with 11 bases identical to TRBD1. With 2 bases clipped from V and 8 bases from J, the junction kept 7 bases outside the gene matches. Germline CDR1 LNHDA, CDR2 SQIVND (reference sequence). CDR3 length: 15 residues. The CDR3 reads CASSITRTGGSEAFF. The CDR3 region has the DNA TGTGCCAGTAGTATAACTAGGACAGGGGGCTCAGAAGCTTTCTTT.

The chain links TRBV12-3 or TRBV12-4 to TRBJ2-2; 8 bases agree with TRBD1. The ends lost 10 bases at V and 4 bases at J; junction bases unmatched: 2. The CDR3 loop spans 12 amino acids. The CDR3 coding sequence is TGTGCCACCGGACAGGGCACCGGGGAGCTGTTTTTT. It encodes CATGQGTGELFF.

This clonotype was seen a single time. V usage is TRBV18 and J usage is TRBJ2-3; possibly TRBD2 for D (5 bases). Germline-derived CDR1 and CDR2 are KGHSH and LQKENI. The CDR3 contains 15 residues. Trimming pared 1 base from V and 2 bases from J, leaving 10 bases between. This CDR3 reads CASSPLATNTDTQYF. The CDR3 DNA sequence: TGTGCCAGCTCACCACTAGCGACGAACACAGATACGCAGTATTTT.

V gene TRBV7-1 combines with J gene TRBJ2-2; D is unclear. Being an ORF, TRBV7-1 has a function that is uncertain. The CDR3 is made up of 13 amino acids. The ends were cut back, 7 bases at V and 7 bases at J, with 13 bases in the middle. The CDR3 loop reads CASISLGGGELFF. CDR3 sequence (DNA): TGTGCCAGCATTTCTTTGGGTGGCGGGGAGCTGTTTTTT.

This clonotype was seen only a few times. This chain joins TRBV4-1 and TRBJ2-5; D possibly corresponds to TRBD2 (5 bases). The V gene's germline CDR1 is MGHRA and CDR2 YSYEKL. The CDR3 totals 14 residues. Trimming pared 1 base from V and 6 bases from J, leaving 12 bases between. As DNA, the CDR3 is TGCGCCAGCAGCCAAGGGCCGGGGTGGAAGACCCAGTACTTC. Translation: CASSQGPGWKTQYF.

This clonotype was found many times. The chain recombines TRBV7-2 with TRBJ1-5; D is unclear. V was pared by 3 bases and J by 4 bases, with 7 bases between. The CDR3 is 13 amino acids. The germline V gene has CDR1 SGHTA and CDR2 FQGNSA. CDR3 nucleotide sequence: TGTGCCAGCAGCTTTTGGAAAAATCAGCCCCAGCATTTT. It encodes CASSFWKNQPQHF.

The chain uses TRBV20-1 and TRBJ2-5; D possibly corresponds to TRBD1 (6 bases). Trimming shortened V by 5 bases and J by 4 bases, and 11 bases separated the two germline ends. Per the germline V gene, CDR1 is DFQATT and CDR2 is SNEGSKA (reference sequence). This CDR3 comprises 12 residues. The CDR3: CSAGRDIETQYF. CDR3 sequence (DNA): TGCAGTGCTGGCCGGGACATAGAGACCCAGTACTTC.

This clonotype was counted only a few times. The chain carries TRBV5-5 and TRBJ2-1; tentative D call: TRBD2 (5 bases). This CDR3 region has 16 residues. Germline CDR1 SGHKS, CDR2 YYEKEE (reference sequence). Trimming left V 0 bases short and J 7 bases short, with 17 bases between. Here the CDR3 reads CASSLAPKEPGNEQFF. DNA of the CDR3: TGTGCCAGCAGCTTGGCCCCTAAGGAGCCGGGGAATGAGCAGTTCTTC.

The chain has TRBV18 and TRBJ1-2; 9 bases align to TRBD1. Trimming took 5 bases from V and 3 from J; bases not matched to a gene: 7. The germline gives CDR1 KGHSH, CDR2 LQKENI. The CDR3 is made up of 15 amino acids. The CDR3, as DNA: TGTGCCAGCTCAACATTTGACAGGGGGGACTATGGCTACACCTTC. Translating it yields CASSTFDRGDYGYTF.

The chain combines TRBV24-1 with TRBJ1-4, with D uncertain. V was shortened by 3 bases and J by 5 bases, with 6 bases between the two germline ends. The length of the CDR3 is 13 residues. CDR1 and CDR2 from the germline V gene are KGHDR and SFDVKD. CDR3 region: CATSDPWNEKLFF. The CDR3 DNA reads TGTGCCACCAGTGATCCGTGGAATGAAAAACTGTTTTTT.

The chain carries TRBV7-2 and TRBJ2-4, with 11 bases fitting TRBD2. The trim removed 7 bases at V and 12 bases at J, leaving 14 bases unmatched. CDR1 is SGHTA, CDR2 FQGNSA, per germline. The CDR3 has 15 residues. CDR3 DNA sequence: TGTGCCAGCAAGAGAGTAGCGGGAGGGGGGGAGGGTCAGTACTTC. It codes for CASKRVAGGGEGQYF.

The table lists this clonotype with a few counts. This chain uses TRBV20-1 with TRBJ2-3, with TRBD2 matching 11 bases. The germline V gene encodes CDR1 DFQATT and CDR2 SNEGSKA (reference sequence). The V gene end was trimmed by 3 bases and the J gene end by 5 bases; junction bases not matched to a gene: 16. CDR3 length: 18 amino acids. CDR3 loop: CSASGASGGPLGGDTQYF. CDR3 DNA sequence: TGCAGTGCTAGTGGGGCTAGCGGGGGGCCGCTGGGTGGAGATACGCAGTATTTT.

This chain joins TRBV19 and TRBJ2-5; TRBD2 matches at 7 bases. The CDR3 sequence is 14 residues long. CDR1 and CDR2 (germline): LNHDA, SQIVND (reference sequence). V shed 3 bases and J 5 bases; nucleotides not matched to a gene: 6. The CDR3 protein is CASSITSDPETQYF. Here the CDR3 DNA reads TGTGCCAGTAGTATTACTAGCGATCCTGAGACCCAGTACTTC.

This clonotype was observed many times. V gene TRBV7-2 combines with J gene TRBJ2-7, with D perhaps matching TRBD2 (6 bases). V lost 8 bases and J 4 bases, leaving 15 bases between the germline ends. Germline CDR1 is SGHTA and CDR2 is FQGNSA. The CDR3 has 13 residues. CDR3 amino acids: CASLTGVGYEQYF. The CDR3 coding sequence is TGTGCCAGCCTGACGGGAGTGGGATACGAGCAGTACTTC.

The rearrangement joins TRBV20-1 to TRBJ2-3; 10 positions agree with TRBD2. V gave up 6 bases and J gave up 3 bases; unmatched junction bases: 9. The germline V gene has CDR1 DFQATT and CDR2 SNEGSKA (reference sequence). There are 15 residues in the CDR3. This CDR3 reads CSAYVLAGSTDTQYF. CDR3 nucleotide sequence: TGCAGTGCCTACGTACTAGCGGGAAGTACAGATACGCAGTATTTT.